This T cell receptor beta chain was recovered during a study of blood T cell repertoires in COVID-19. Overall study: The United States, Italy and Spain provided the acute and convalescent COVID-19 samples. T cells, B-cell-depleted T cells, or PBMCs provided the cDNA or gDNA that served as material.

As originally analysed: Amplified reference gene primers provided the basis for estimating nucleated cell counts. Clones were sequenced by immunoSEQ multiplex PCR, and TCRdb holds only the in-frame ones, with some missing. V and J calls and clone size are given by that table; D and trimming were obtained from the DNA. Altogether some 220,000 clones are present, 70% to 90% being singletons, with the ten largest covering more than 10%. The receptor was isolated from a woman in her late teens or twenties who had recovered from COVID-19. Material for sequencing was peripheral blood.

Here the CDR3 reads CASSISPDRDNSPLHF. The CDR3 DNA is TGTGCCAGCAGTATTAGCCCGGACAGGGATAATTCACCCCTCCACTTT. The chain recombines TRBV11-2 with TRBJ1-6, with TRBD1 matching over 8 bases. This CDR3 is built from 16 residues. V gave up 6 bases and J gave up 5 bases; unmatched junction bases: 9. Germline values: CDR1 SGHAT, CDR2 FQNNGV.